This T cell receptor beta chain was captured in a study of cytomegalovirus exposure and HLA in healthy donors. Primers: 60 Vbeta forward and 13 Jbeta reverse. Using immunoSEQ multiplex PCR, the repertoire was profiled, and TCRdb retains in-frame clones only, with some absent. The table lists about 130,000 clones, 79% of them singletons. The source is a male donor in good health and CMV-seronegative. Input material: PBMCs.

The CDR3 is CASSLAGVMNTEAFF. The CDR3 nucleotides are TGTGCCAGCAGCTTAGCCGGGGTCATGAACACTGAAGCTTTCTTT. The chain links TRBV7-2 to TRBJ1-1; the D is unclear. V was pared by 0 bases and J by 0 bases, with 8 bases between. The germline CDR1 and CDR2 sequences are SGHTA and FQGNSA. This CDR3 is built from 15 residues.